These 8 T cell receptor beta chains share one sample of origin, sequenced in a study of radiation and T cells in renal cell carcinoma. Time point described: blood 2 weeks post-SBRT. Regarding treatment: 15 Gy SBRT to primary tumor, nephrectomy 4 weeks later. Some clones are missing from TCRdb's copy, which holds only in-frame ones; the method was immunoSEQ multiplex PCR. This table has fewer than 150,000 clones, approximately 90% appearing once. Sequenced here: blood, sampled from a patient whose treatment included radiotherapy and nephrectomy. These receptors came from a woman between 65 and 79 years old with renal cell carcinoma.

The V call is TRBV7-2, the J call TRBJ2-3, with TRBD1 identical over 8 bases. From germline, CDR1 is SGHTA and CDR2 FQGNSA. The CDR3 has 14 amino acids. V shed 4 bases, J shed 4 bases, and the junction held 4 bases outside the gene matches. The CDR3 DNA reads TGTGCCAGCAGCTCAGGACAGGGTCCAGATACGCAGTATTTT. It encodes CASSSGQGPDTQYF.

The rearrangement uses TRBV7-2 and TRBJ2-1; a possible D gene is TRBD1 (7 bases). Trimming cost V 5 bases and J 3 bases, with 17 bases left between them. The CDR3 is 16 amino acids. Germline lookup yields CDR1 SGHTA and CDR2 FQGNSA. This CDR3 is CASSREQGGRYNEQFF. CDR3 bases: TGTGCCAGCAGCCGCGAGCAGGGGGGCCGCTACAATGAGCAGTTCTTC.

The chain carries TRBV7-2 and TRBJ2-5; TRBD2 agrees at 12 bases. V shed 7 bases and J 5 bases; nucleotides not matched to a gene: 5. CDR1 and CDR2 from the germline V gene are SGHTA and FQGNSA. The CDR3 extends over 14 amino acids. The CDR3: CASTSSGGAETQYF. CDR3 DNA sequence: TGTGCCAGCACCTCTAGCGGGGGGGCGGAGACCCAGTACTTC.

This clone was seen a single time. The V call is TRBV5-1, the J call TRBJ1-5; no firm D call. The CDR3 spans 14 residues. V was shortened by 0 bases and J by 7 bases, with 11 bases between the two germline ends. CDR1 is SGHRS and CDR2 is YFSETQ in the germline V gene. The DNA of the CDR3 is TGCGCCAGCAGCTTGGGCCCGGGAGGACAGCCCCAGCATTTT. As protein: CASSLGPGGQPQHF.

CDR3 sequence: CASSYSQGRREKLFF. CDR3 nucleotides: TGTGCCAGCAGTTACAGCCAGGGGAGGCGTGAAAAACTGTTTTTT. The chain couples TRBV6-5 to TRBJ1-4; D is possibly TRBD1 (6 bases). This CDR3 is built from 15 residues. Germline assignment: CDR1 MNHEY and CDR2 SVGAGI. V lost 2 bases and J lost 7, with 14 bases in between.

The chain couples TRBV29-1 to TRBJ1-2; no reliable D call. The germline gives CDR1 SQVTM, CDR2 ANQGSEA. The CDR3 extends over 11 amino acids. Trimming pared 3 bases from V and 6 bases from J, leaving 8 bases between. This CDR3 reads CSVDRSDGYTF. The DNA of the CDR3 is TGCAGCGTTGACAGGTCGGATGGCTACACCTTC.

The chain combines TRBV28 with TRBJ1-5; D may be TRBD1 (5 bases). V gave up 3 bases and J gave up 6 bases, with 9 bases separating them. Germline assignment: CDR1 MDHEN and CDR2 SYDVKM. The CDR3 contains 13 residues. DNA of the CDR3: TGTGCCAGCAGTTTTTCAGGGACTCAGCCCCAGCATTTT. Its translation is CASSFSGTQPQHF.

The chain uses TRBV5-4 and TRBJ2-5, with a possible D match to TRBD2 (5 bases). Between the trimmed V and J ends, which lost 3 bases and 1 base, there was a span of 16 bases. The CDR3 has 16 amino acids. Germline assignment: CDR1 SGHNT and CDR2 YYREEE (reference sequence). CDR3 amino acids: CASSSARGIFQETQYF. The CDR3 region has the DNA TGTGCCAGCAGCTCGGCCCGGGGTATATTCCAAGAGACCCAGTACTTC.